The entry below gives a single T cell receptor (beta chain) sequence along with its context. The data derive from a study of CD8+CD57+ T cells in acquired aplastic anemia. Genomic DNA constituted the template upon which TCR beta VDJ and CDR3 profiling was performed. MiXCR was run by TCRdb on the reads, yielding one entry per CDR3 protein. This table has roughly 150,000 distinct CDR3 sequences, around 48% appearing once. The CDR3 spans 14 residues. Trimming removed 7 bases from V and 4 bases from J; junction bases left unmatched: 3. Germline-derived CDR1 and CDR2 are LNHDA and SQIVND (reference sequence). Selection for sequencing was limited to patients who had shown CD8+CD57+ cell expansion by flow cytometry.

Input material: sorted CD4+, CD8+, or CD8+CD57+ T cells (not recorded which) from PBMCs. The receptor was derived from a human donor with aplastic anemia. The chain has TRBV19 and TRBJ2-1; 11 nucleotides align to TRBD2. CDR3 bases: TGTGCCAGTATTGGGACTAGCGGTTACAATGAGCAGTTCTTC. This codes for CASIGTSGYNEQFF.